This T cell receptor beta chain was profiled in a study of cytomegalovirus exposure and HLA in healthy donors. Notes on the study in general: The authors confirmed in vitro that three CMV-associated chains were specific for CMV antigens.

Germline CDR1 SQVTM, CDR2 ANQGSEA. CDR3 length: 14 amino acids. V gave up 6 bases and J gave up 7 bases; unmatched junction bases: 14. 60 Vbeta and 13 Jbeta primers were used in PCR. This table comes from immunoSEQ multiplex PCR, and its TCRdb copy is limited to in-frame clones, with some not included. The sample lists approximately 150,000 clones, 60% to 85% occurring once. For this clone: Antigen: not known.

The specimen sequenced was PBMCs. This TCR was sampled from a woman aged 18-29 years in good health and CMV-seronegative. This rearrangement joins TRBV29-1 to TRBJ1-1; the match to TRBD1 covers 7 bases. For the CDR3, the DNA is TGCAGCGTCGACAGAAGAGGGACAGCATATGAAGCTTTCTTT. Its translation is CSVDRRGTAYEAFF.